This TCR beta chain emerged from a study of Graves' ophthalmopathy and Graves' hyperthyroidism. Whole-study context: Investigators collected peripheral blood at initial diagnosis, before any treatment was given. Study-wide results and caveats: This model predicted ophthalmopathy progression (sensitivity around 71%, specificity around 72%). Blood samples also showed most expanded thyroid clonotypes exceeding 0.001 frequency.

None of the included patients had other autoimmune diseases, uncontrolled infections, pregnancy or lactation, as these led to exclusion. This clonotype was recorded at least ten times. The target antigen is unknown. CDR3 size: 14 residues. Germline CDR1 is DFQATT and CDR2 is SNEGSKA (reference sequence). V gave up 0 bases and J gave up 4 bases, with 12 bases separating them. RNA transcripts were the source from which TCR beta CDR3 regions were amplified. In the first round, RT-PCR was carried out with HTBI primers, and a multiplex PCR formed the second round. From the multiplex PCR reads, TCRdb called clonotypes with MiXCR, one entry per CDR3 protein. The top ten clones hold approximately 46% of a sample with about 740,000 distinct CDR3 sequences, around 40% of them seen once.

This sequence originates from an adult man with Graves' ophthalmopathy. The V call is TRBV20-1, the J call TRBJ1-2; the D gene is possibly TRBD1 (5 bases). The sample taken for sequencing was peripheral blood. DNA for the CDR3: TGCAGTGCTAGAGATCCCGGGGGAAGCTATGGCTACACCTTC. Its protein is CSARDPGGSYGYTF.